This passage covers 17 T cell receptor beta chains from one sample sequenced in a study of T cell changes during pregnancy in multiple sclerosis (dated by TCRdb to between 2018 and 2020). Receptor amplification or capture employed the immunoSEQ multiplex PCR assay. In its TCRdb copy, this immuneACCESS table keeps in-frame sequences only and misses some clones. Where compared with another copy, unresolved V genes explain less than half of these, and the others have no known cause. Present in this sample are about 43,000 clones, 85% to 90% of which were seen just once. The ten largest clonotypes hold approximately 5% of the sample. Source: peripheral blood, taken in the second trimester of pregnancy. The receptor set was obtained from a female donor in good health, enrolled as a control in a pregnancy study.

The chain joins TRBV9 to TRBJ2-2, with TRBD2 identical over 10 bases. Per germline, CDR1 SGDLS and CDR2 YYNGEE. The CDR3 is made up of 15 amino acids. With V trimmed by 3 bases and J by 1 base, 0 bases remained unmatched. In DNA, the CDR3 is TGTGCCAGCAGCGCTAGCGGGGGGAACACCGGGGAGCTGTTTTTT. As protein: CASSASGGNTGELFF.

The chain recombines TRBV7-2 with TRBJ1-1; D remains ambiguous. V was shortened by 2 bases and J by 2 bases, with 12 bases between the two germline ends. Germline CDR1 reads SGHTA; CDR2 reads FQGNSA. CDR3 length equals 15 residues. The CDR3 region has the DNA TGTGCCAGCAGCTTAACGGCGACATCCAACACTGAAGCTTTCTTT. Its protein product is CASSLTATSNTEAFF. The whole variable domain, filled in from reference TRBV7-2 and TRBJ1-1, reads GAGVSQSPSNKVTEKGKDVELRCDPISGHTALYWYRQSLGQGLEFLIYFQGNSAPDKSGLPSDRFSAERTGGSVSTLTIQRTQQEDSAVYLCASSLTATSNTEAFFGQGTRLTVV.

The chain joins TRBV11-2 to TRBJ1-2; tentatively, D is TRBD1 (6 bases). The CDR3 length is 15 residues. The ends were cut back, 0 bases at V and 1 base at J, with 9 bases in the middle. The germline V gene encodes CDR1 SGHAT and CDR2 FQNNGV. The CDR3 DNA follows: TGTGCCAGCAGCTTAGAGCAGGGGCGTAACTATGGCTACACCTTC. Translation gives CASSLEQGRNYGYTF.

The chain is built from TRBV7-8 and TRBJ1-1; perhaps TRBD1 as D (6 bases). There are 14 residues in the CDR3. Trimming pared 6 bases from V and 1 base from J, leaving 12 bases between. Germline loops: CDR1 SGHVS, CDR2 FQNEAQ. The CDR3, as DNA: TGTGCCAGCAGTGAAGGGGGGGCGAACACTGAAGCTTTCTTT. Translation gives CASSEGGANTEAFF.

The V call is TRBV18, the J call TRBJ1-4, with D unresolved. The germline V gene has CDR1 KGHSH and CDR2 LQKENI. This CDR3 contains 17 residues. V was shortened by 4 bases and J by 5 bases, with 20 bases between the two germline ends. The CDR3 DNA is TGTGCCAGCTCACTTCGGGTGGCGGAGGGCCAGAATGAAAAACTGTTTTTT. It encodes CASSLRVAEGQNEKLFF.

The chain couples TRBV19 to TRBJ1-2; 10 bases line up with TRBD1. The germline gives CDR1 LNHDA, CDR2 SQIVND (reference sequence). Trimming removed 5 bases from V and 5 bases from J; junction bases left unmatched: 5. The CDR3 is 14 residues long. The CDR3 reads CASSPEDRGYGYTF. The CDR3 DNA is TGTGCCAGTAGTCCCGAGGACAGGGGGTATGGCTACACCTTC.

The chain joins TRBV25-1 to TRBJ2-7; 8 positions agree with TRBD1. From germline, CDR1 is MGHDK and CDR2 SYGVNS. The V segment lost 5 bases and the J segment 3 bases; nucleotides outside the gene matches: 6. The CDR3 is 14 amino acids. CDR3 sequence: CASSTRDRRYEQYF. The CDR3 nucleotides are TGTGCCAGCAGTACCCGGGACAGGCGCTACGAGCAGTACTTC.

This chain joins TRBV19 and TRBJ1-1, with D uncertain. The CDR3 spans 17 residues. Trimming pared 6 bases from V and 1 base from J, leaving 21 bases between. Per germline, CDR1 LNHDA and CDR2 SQIVND (reference sequence). Written as DNA, the CDR3 is TGTGCCAGTAGATATACCACTGTGGGTCGCGGGAACACTGAAGCTTTCTTT. It specifies CASRYTTVGRGNTEAFF.

V is TRBV11-2 and J is TRBJ2-3; maybe TRBD2 (5 bases). Germline V gene lookup returns CDR1 SGHAT and CDR2 FQNNGV. V was trimmed by 5 bases and J by 9 bases, leaving 15 bases between them. The CDR3 has 13 residues. The CDR3 bases are TGTGCCAGCAGCGCCGAGGGCGGCCCCACGCAGTATTTT. Residues: CASSAEGGPTQYF.

The rearrangement uses TRBV2 and TRBJ1-4, with 7 bases identical to TRBD1. V gave up 6 bases and J gave up 5 bases; unmatched junction bases: 12. The CDR3 consists of 16 residues. Germline lookup yields CDR1 SNHLY and CDR2 FYNNEI. CDR3 residues: CASRDRAGTVNEKLFF. DNA for the CDR3: TGTGCCAGCAGAGACCGGGCGGGGACAGTCAATGAAAAACTGTTTTTT. Full variable domain (missing parts from reference TRBV2 and TRBJ1-4): EPEVTQTPSHQVTQMGQEVILRCVPISNHLYFYWYRQILGQKVEFLVSFYNNEISEKSEIFDDQFSVERPDGSNFTLKIRSTKLEDSAMYFCASRDRAGTVNEKLFFGSGTQLSVL.

V usage is TRBV6-4 and J usage is TRBJ2-2; 7 bases match TRBD2. Germline loops: CDR1 MRHNA, CDR2 SNTAGT. This CDR3 is 16 amino acids long. With 2 bases clipped from V and 1 base from J, the junction kept 4 bases outside the gene matches. In nucleotides, the CDR3 is TGTGCCAGCAGTGACGGCGGGAGTGGGAACACCGGGGAGCTGTTTTTT. Protein product: CASSDGGSGNTGELFF.

V gene TRBV10-3 combines with J gene TRBJ2-3; a weak D match, TRBD1 (5 bases). Germline V CDR1 and CDR2: ENHRY, SYGVKD. Trimming pared 2 bases from V and 5 bases from J, leaving 8 bases between. CDR3 length: 13 amino acids. This CDR3 reads CAISELRGDTQYF. The CDR3 bases are TGTGCCATCAGTGAGCTTAGGGGAGATACGCAGTATTTT.

This chain connects TRBV19 to TRBJ2-4, with 7 bases aligning to TRBD1. Germline V lookup: CDR1 LNHDA, CDR2 SQIVND (reference sequence). Trimming took 5 bases from V and 5 from J; bases not matched to a gene: 6. This CDR3 has 14 amino acids. The CDR3 DNA reads TGTGCCAGTAGTCCCGACAGGGTGGAAAACATTCAGTACTTC. Translating it yields CASSPDRVENIQYF.

This clone was recorded only once. CDR3 coding DNA: TGTGCCAGCCAAGACAGGTCTCCTGAAAAACTGTTTTTT. It encodes CASQDRSPEKLFF. The chain carries TRBV6-6 and TRBJ1-4, with D perhaps TRBD1 (6 bases). CDR3 length: 13 residues. The ends were cut back, 8 bases at V and 7 bases at J, with 14 bases in the middle. Germline CDR1 MNHNY, CDR2 SVGAGI (reference sequence).

This clone has just one count. The J gene is TRBJ2-7, the V gene TRBV4-2; D might be TRBD2 (6 bases). V lost 4 bases, J lost 6 bases, and 16 bases lay in between. Germline V gene data show CDR1 as LGHNA and CDR2 as YNFKEQ. The CDR3 is 14 amino acids. CDR3 sequence (DNA): TGTGCCAGCAGCCCCGGGGGAGGAGTGACCGAGCAGTACTTC. Residues: CASSPGGGVTEQYF.

The V and J genes are TRBV4-3 and TRBJ1-4, with TRBD1 as a possible D gene (6 bases). Per germline, CDR1 LGHNA and CDR2 YSLEER. V gave up 1 base and J gave up 6 bases, with 15 bases separating them. CDR3 length: 16 amino acids. The CDR3 DNA follows: TGCGCCAGCAGCCAAGCGCGTTCAGGGGTAGATGAAAAACTGTTTTTT. Residues: CASSQARSGVDEKLFF.

The rearrangement uses TRBV28 and TRBJ1-5; no clear D gene. Germline loops: CDR1 MDHEN, CDR2 SYDVKM. CDR3 length equals 13 residues. The V gene lost 2 bases and the J gene lost 7 bases, with 9 bases spanning the gap. In DNA form, the CDR3 reads TGTGCCAGCAGTTTAACTTCCCCCCAGCCCCAGCATTTT. Its translation: CASSLTSPQPQHF. Combining the CDR3 with reference TRBV28 and TRBJ1-5 gives the whole variable domain DVKVTQSSRYLVKRTGEKVFLECVQDMDHENMFWYRQDPGLGLRLIYFSYDVKMKEKGDIPEGYSVSREKKERFSLILESASTNQTSMYLCASSLTSPQPQHFGDGTRLSIL.